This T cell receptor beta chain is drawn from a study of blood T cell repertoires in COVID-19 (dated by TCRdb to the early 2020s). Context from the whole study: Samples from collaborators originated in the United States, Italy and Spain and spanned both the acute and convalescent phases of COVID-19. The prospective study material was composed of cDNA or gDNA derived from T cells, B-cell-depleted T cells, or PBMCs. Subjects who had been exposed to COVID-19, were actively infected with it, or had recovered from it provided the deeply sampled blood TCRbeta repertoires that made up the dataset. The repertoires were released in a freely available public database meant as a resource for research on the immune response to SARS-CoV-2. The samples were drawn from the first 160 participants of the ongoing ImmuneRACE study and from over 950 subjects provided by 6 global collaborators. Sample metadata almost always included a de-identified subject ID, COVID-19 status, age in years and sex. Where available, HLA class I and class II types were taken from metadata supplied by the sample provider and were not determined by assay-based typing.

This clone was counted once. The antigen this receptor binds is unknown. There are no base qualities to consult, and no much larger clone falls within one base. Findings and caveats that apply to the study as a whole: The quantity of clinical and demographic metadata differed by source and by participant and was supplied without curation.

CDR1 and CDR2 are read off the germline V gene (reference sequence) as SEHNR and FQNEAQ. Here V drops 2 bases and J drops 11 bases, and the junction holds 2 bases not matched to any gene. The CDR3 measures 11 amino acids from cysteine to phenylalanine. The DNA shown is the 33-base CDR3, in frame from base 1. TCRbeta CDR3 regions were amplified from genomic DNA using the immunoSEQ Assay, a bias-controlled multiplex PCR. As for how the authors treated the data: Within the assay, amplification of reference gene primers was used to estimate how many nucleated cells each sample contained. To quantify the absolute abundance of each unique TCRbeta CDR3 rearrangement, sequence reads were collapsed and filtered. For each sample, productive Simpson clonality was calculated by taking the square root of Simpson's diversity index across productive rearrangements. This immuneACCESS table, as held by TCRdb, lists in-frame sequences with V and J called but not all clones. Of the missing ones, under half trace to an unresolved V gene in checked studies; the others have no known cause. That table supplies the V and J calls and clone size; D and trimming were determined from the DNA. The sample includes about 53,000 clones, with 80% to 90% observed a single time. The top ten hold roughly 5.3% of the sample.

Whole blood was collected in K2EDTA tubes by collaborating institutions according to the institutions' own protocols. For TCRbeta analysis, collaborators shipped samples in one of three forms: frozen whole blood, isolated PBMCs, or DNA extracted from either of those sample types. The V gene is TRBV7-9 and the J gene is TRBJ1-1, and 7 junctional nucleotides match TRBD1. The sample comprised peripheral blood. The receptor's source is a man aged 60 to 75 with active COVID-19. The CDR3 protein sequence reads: CASSLLGGAFF. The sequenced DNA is TGTGCCAGCAGCTTATTAGGGGGCGCTTTCTTT.